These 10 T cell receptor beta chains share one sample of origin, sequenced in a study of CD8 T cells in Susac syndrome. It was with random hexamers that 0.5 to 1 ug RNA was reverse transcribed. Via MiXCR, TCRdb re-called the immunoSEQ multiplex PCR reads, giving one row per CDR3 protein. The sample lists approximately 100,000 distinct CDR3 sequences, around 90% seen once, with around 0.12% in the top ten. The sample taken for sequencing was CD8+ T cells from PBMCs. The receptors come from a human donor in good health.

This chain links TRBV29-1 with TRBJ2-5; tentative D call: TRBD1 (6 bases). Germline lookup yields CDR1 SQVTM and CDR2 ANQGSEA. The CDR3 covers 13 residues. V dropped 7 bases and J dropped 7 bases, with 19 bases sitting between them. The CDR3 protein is CSATLGAAGTQYF. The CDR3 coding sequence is TGCAGCGCAACTTTGGGGGCGGCGGGGACCCAGTACTTC.

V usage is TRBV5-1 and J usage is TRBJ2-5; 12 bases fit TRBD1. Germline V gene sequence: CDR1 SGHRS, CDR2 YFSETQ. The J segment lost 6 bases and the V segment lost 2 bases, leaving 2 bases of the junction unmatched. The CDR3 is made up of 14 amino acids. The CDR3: CASSLGTGGQTQYF. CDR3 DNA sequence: TGCGCCAGCAGCTTAGGGACAGGGGGCCAGACCCAGTACTTC.

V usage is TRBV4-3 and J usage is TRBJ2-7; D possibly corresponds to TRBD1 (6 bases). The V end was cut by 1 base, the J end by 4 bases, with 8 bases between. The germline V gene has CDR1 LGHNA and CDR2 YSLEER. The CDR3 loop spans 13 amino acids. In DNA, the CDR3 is TGCGCCAGCAGCCAAGCCGGACAGTACGAGCAGTACTTC. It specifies CASSQAGQYEQYF.

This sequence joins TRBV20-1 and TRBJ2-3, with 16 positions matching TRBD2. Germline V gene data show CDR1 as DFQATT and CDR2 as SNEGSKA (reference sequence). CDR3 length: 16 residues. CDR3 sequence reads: CSGSGLAGGPPDTQYF. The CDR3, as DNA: TGCAGCGGGTCGGGACTAGCGGGGGGGCCTCCAGATACGCAGTATTTT.

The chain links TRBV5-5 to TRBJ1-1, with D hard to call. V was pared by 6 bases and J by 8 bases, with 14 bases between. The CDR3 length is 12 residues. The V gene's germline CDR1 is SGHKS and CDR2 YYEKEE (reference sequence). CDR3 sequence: CASTAGSREAFF. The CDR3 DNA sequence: TGTGCCAGCACAGCTGGTAGCCGGGAAGCTTTCTTT.

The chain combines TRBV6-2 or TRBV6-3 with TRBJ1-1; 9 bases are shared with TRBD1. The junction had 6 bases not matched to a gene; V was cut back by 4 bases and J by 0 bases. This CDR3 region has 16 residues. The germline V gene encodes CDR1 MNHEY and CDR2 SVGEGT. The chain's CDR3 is CASSFLRDRVNTEAFF. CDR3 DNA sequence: TGTGCCAGCAGTTTCTTGCGGGACAGGGTGAACACTGAAGCTTTCTTT.

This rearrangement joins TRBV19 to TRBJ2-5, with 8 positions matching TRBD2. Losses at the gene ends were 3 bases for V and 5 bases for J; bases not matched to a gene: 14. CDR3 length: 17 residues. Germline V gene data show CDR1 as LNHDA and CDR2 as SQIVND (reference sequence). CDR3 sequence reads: CASSIAASGGLRETQYF. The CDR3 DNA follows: TGTGCCAGTAGTATTGCCGCGAGCGGGGGCCTTCGGGAGACCCAGTACTTC. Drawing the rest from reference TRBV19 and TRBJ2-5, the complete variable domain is DGGITQSPKYLFRKEGQNVTLSCEQNLNHDAMYWYRQDPGQGLRLIYYSQIVNDFQKGDIAEGYSVSREKKESFPLTVTSAQKNPTAFYLCASSIAASGGLRETQYFGPGTRLLVL.

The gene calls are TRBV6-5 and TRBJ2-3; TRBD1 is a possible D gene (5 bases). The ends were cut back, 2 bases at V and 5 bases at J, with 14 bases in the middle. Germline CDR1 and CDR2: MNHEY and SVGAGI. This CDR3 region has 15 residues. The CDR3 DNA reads TGTGCCAGCAGTTACCGCAGGGTAGATAAAGATACGCAGTATTTT. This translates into CASSYRRVDKDTQYF.

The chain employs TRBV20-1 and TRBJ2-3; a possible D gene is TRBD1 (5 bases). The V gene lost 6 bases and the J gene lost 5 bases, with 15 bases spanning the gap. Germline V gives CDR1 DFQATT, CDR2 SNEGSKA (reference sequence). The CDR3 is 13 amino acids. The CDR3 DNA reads TGCAGTGCAAGGGGTGGGGCCGGAGATACGCAGTATTTT. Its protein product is CSARGGAGDTQYF.

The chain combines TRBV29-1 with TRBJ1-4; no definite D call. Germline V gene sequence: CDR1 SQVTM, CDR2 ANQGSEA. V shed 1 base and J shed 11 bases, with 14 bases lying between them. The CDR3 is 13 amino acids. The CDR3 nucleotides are TGCAGCGTTGAAGCGGGCCCGCTCGGGAAACTGTTTTTT. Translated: CSVEAGPLGKLFF.